These T cell receptor beta chains were read from a single sample in a study of T cell therapy product for transplant patients. Repertoires were generated with immunoSEQ multiplex PCR, while TCRdb's copy carries only in-frame clones and drops some. The sample includes about 300 clones, 50% to 60% of them seen just once. These receptors' antigens are unknown. The specimen was a sorted cell population cultured from PBMCs. Receptor source: an adult in good health. Both conserved end residues are part of each CDR3. Each record gives: V gene, clone size, D gene, J gene, CDR3 protein, CDR3 DNA. D genes are given only for firm matches. Size is omitted from some rows. Given values are once, few, many or a class for expanded clones.

>TRBV14|few|NA|TRBJ2-1
CASSQVGFSYNEQFF
TGTGCCAGCAGCCAAGTCGGGTTTAGCTACAATGAGCAGTTCTTC
>TRBV7-8|NA|NA|TRBJ2-7
CASSLDPSGYPEQYF
TGTGCCAGCAGCTTAGACCCTTCAGGGTATCCCGAGCAGTACTTC
>TRBV6-6|few|NA|TRBJ2-3
CASRGGFGTQYF
TGTGCCAGCAGGGGCGGGTTTGGTACGCAGTATTTT
>TRBV5-3|few|NA|TRBJ1-1
CASSFAAGVAEAFF
TGTGCCAGCAGCTTTGCAGCCGGGGTCGCTGAAGCTTTCTTT
>TRBV13|few|TRBD2|TRBJ2-1
CASSPPSGSYNEQFF
TGTGCCAGCAGCCCCCCTAGCGGCTCCTACAATGAGCAGTTCTTC
>TRBV6-6|NA|NA|TRBJ2-7
CASSPTTTIYEQYF
TGTGCCAGCAGTCCCACCACCACAATCTACGAGCAGTACTTC
>TRBV25-1|NA|NA|TRBJ2-1
CATVVGRDHNEQFF
TGTGCCACCGTAGTAGGACGGGACCACAATGAGCAGTTCTTC
>TRBV13|NA|TRBD2|TRBJ2-7
CASSAGPPGLGAREQYF
TGTGCCAGCAGTGCCGGCCCGCCCGGACTAGGGGCAAGAGAGCAGTACTTC
>TRBV6-5|NA|TRBD1|TRBJ1-2
CASSYSTGTGYYGYTF
TGTGCCAGCAGTTACTCAACCGGGACAGGCTACTATGGCTACACCTTC
>TRBV10-3|few|NA|TRBJ1-1
CAISESTPNTEAFF
TGTGCCATCAGTGAGTCGACACCGAACACTGAAGCTTTCTTT
>TRBV13|large|TRBD1|TRBJ2-7
CASSLGRTGLNYEQYF
TGTGCCAGCAGCTTAGGCCGGACAGGACTCAACTACGAGCAGTACTTC
>TRBV4-2|large|NA|TRBJ2-3
CASTQFVQDFTDTQYF
TGTGCCAGCACCCAATTTGTTCAGGACTTCACAGATACGCAGTATTTT
>TRBV6-1|few|NA|TRBJ2-7
CASSEFIGQGYEQYF
TGTGCCAGCAGTGAATTTATCGGGCAGGGCTACGAGCAGTACTTC
>TRBV11-1|once|NA|TRBJ1-2
CASSEEGQALTYGYTF
TGTGCCAGCAGTGAAGAGGGGCAGGCTCTAACCTATGGCTACACCTTC
>TRBV15|medium-sized|NA|TRBJ1-1
CATSTENIGTNTEAFF
TGTGCCACCAGCACAGAGAACATAGGGACAAACACTGAAGCTTTCTTT
>TRBV28|NA|NA|TRBJ1-2
CASSFINGYTF
TGTGCCAGCAGTTTTATTAATGGCTACACCTTC
>TRBV28|medium-sized|NA|TRBJ1-3
CASSFWSGNTIYF
TGTGCCAGCAGTTTTTGGTCTGGAAACACCATATATTTT
>TRBV6-1|few|NA|TRBJ1-5
CASSGLWGAGNQPQHF
TGTGCCAGCAGTGGACTCTGGGGCGCCGGCAATCAGCCCCAGCATTTT
>TRBV10-1|few|TRBD1|TRBJ2-2
CASSSPTGSGELFF
TGCGCCAGCAGTTCCCCGACAGGGAGCGGGGAGCTGTTTTTT
>TRBV7-9|large|TRBD2|TRBJ2-1
CASSLMGLAGYNEQFF
TGTGCCAGCAGCCTTATGGGACTAGCGGGGTACAATGAGCAGTTCTTC
>TRBV7-2|NA|TRBD2|TRBJ2-1
CASSLMGLAGYNEQFF
TGTGCCAGCAGCCTTATGGGACTAGCGGGGTACAATGAGCAGTTCTTC
>TRBV7-8|medium-sized|TRBD1|TRBJ1-5
CASSLQGASDQPQHF
TGTGCCAGCAGCTTACAGGGGGCTAGCGATCAGCCCCAGCATTTT
>TRBV6-5|NA|NA|TRBJ1-2
CASSYVGGGYTF
TGTGCCAGCAGTTACGTAGGAGGGGGCTACACCTTC
>TRBV11-2|NA|TRBD2|TRBJ2-2
CASLKGGLAGELFF
TGTGCCAGCCTAAAGGGAGGGCTTGCCGGGGAGCTGTTTTTT
>TRBV5-6|NA|NA|TRBJ1-1
CASSPWAMNTEAFF
TGTGCCAGCAGCCCCTGGGCCATGAACACTGAAGCTTTCTTT
>TRBV7-9|NA|NA|TRBJ1-2
CASSLSTFDEVYGYTF
TGTGCCAGCAGCTTAAGCACCTTCGACGAGGTCTATGGCTACACCTTC
>TRBV13|NA|NA|TRBJ1-2
CASSEEGQALTYGYTF
TGTGCCAGCAGTGAAGAGGGGCAGGCTCTAACCTATGGCTACACCTTC
>TRBV6-1|NA|NA|TRBJ1-5
CASRFEARSNQPQHF
TGTGCCAGCCGATTCGAGGCTCGTAGCAATCAGCCCCAGCATTTT
>TRBV7-9|few|NA|TRBJ1-5
CASSLTAADQPQHF
TGTGCCAGCAGTTTGACAGCGGCCGATCAGCCCCAGCATTTT
>TRBV19|NA|NA|TRBJ1-2
CASSIGGGYGYTF
TGTGCCAGTAGTATTGGGGGCGGCTATGGCTACACCTTC
>TRBV6-6|large|NA|TRBJ2-1
CASSPTTWNEQFF
TGTGCCAGCAGCCCCACGACTTGGAATGAGCAGTTCTTC
>TRBV14|NA|NA|TRBJ2-1
CASSQVAYSYNEQFF
TGTGCCAGCAGCCAAGTAGCCTACTCCTACAATGAGCAGTTCTTC
>TRBV6-5|NA|NA|TRBJ1-5
CASSYDGFSNQPQHF
TGTGCCAGCAGTTACGACGGATTTAGCAATCAGCCCCAGCATTTT
>TRBV6-5|NA|NA|TRBJ2-7
CASSPTTTIYEQYF
TGTGCCAGCAGTCCCACCACCACAATCTACGAGCAGTACTTC
>TRBV13|NA|TRBD1|TRBJ2-7
CASSEPSDRVFNDEQYF
TGTGCCAGCAGTGAGCCTTCCGACAGGGTATTTAACGACGAGCAGTACTTC
>TRBV19|NA|NA|TRBJ2-1
CASSIPYNEQFF
TGTGCCAGTAGTATTCCCTACAATGAGCAGTTCTTC
>TRBV14|NA|NA|TRBJ2-7
CASSQPGDEQYF
TGTGCCAGCAGCCAACCGGGCGACGAGCAGTACTTC
>TRBV5-6|NA|TRBD1|TRBJ1-2
CASSPLDRESAGYTF
TGTGCCAGCAGCCCTTTGGACAGGGAGTCGGCTGGCTACACCTTC
>TRBV5-8|NA|NA|TRBJ1-1
CASSSWGTEAFF
TGTGCCAGCAGCTCCTGGGGGACTGAAGCTTTCTTT
>TRBV6-1|NA|NA|TRBJ2-5
CASSLIVGWETQYF
TGTGCCAGCAGTTTGATCGTAGGGTGGGAGACCCAGTACTTC
>TRBV5-4|NA|NA|TRBJ2-3
CASSSWSNTQYF
TGTGCCAGCAGCTCGTGGAGTAATACGCAGTATTTT
>TRBV11-2|NA|NA|TRBJ2-7
CASSLEGPGGPKYEQYF
TGTGCCAGCAGCTTAGAAGGGCCAGGGGGGCCGAAATACGAGCAGTACTTC
>TRBV6-6|once|TRBD1|TRBJ2-2
CASSHPGQGDGELFF
TGTGCCAGCAGTCATCCGGGACAGGGGGACGGGGAGCTGTTTTTT
>TRBV28|few|NA|TRBJ2-7
CASNLPGGAYEQYF
TGTGCCAGCAACCTACCGGGCGGGGCCTACGAGCAGTACTTC
>TRBV6-4|NA|TRBD1|TRBJ1-6
CASSDQETGEKDSPLHF
TGTGCCAGCAGTGACCAAGAGACAGGGGAGAAGGATTCACCCCTCCACTTT